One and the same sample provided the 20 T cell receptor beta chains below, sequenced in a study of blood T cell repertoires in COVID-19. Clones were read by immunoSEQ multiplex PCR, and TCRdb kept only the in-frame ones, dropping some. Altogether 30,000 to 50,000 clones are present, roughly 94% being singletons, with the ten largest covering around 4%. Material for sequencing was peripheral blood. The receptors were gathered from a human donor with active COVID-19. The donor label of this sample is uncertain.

Here the CDR3 reads CAISKTDPSGNTIYF. For the CDR3, the DNA is TGTGCCATCAGTAAGACAGACCCCTCTGGAAACACCATATATTTT. The chain uses TRBV10-3 and TRBJ1-3; D might be TRBD1 (5 bases). Germline CDR1 ENHRY, CDR2 SYGVKD. V lost 5 bases to trimming and J lost 0 bases, with 11 bases between them. The CDR3 is made up of 15 amino acids.

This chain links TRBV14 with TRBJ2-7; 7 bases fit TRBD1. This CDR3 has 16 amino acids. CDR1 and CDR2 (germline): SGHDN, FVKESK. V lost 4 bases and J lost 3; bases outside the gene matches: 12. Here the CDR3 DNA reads TGTGCCAGCAGCCCTACAACAGGGGTTTCGAACTACGAGCAGTACTTC. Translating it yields CASSPTTGVSNYEQYF.

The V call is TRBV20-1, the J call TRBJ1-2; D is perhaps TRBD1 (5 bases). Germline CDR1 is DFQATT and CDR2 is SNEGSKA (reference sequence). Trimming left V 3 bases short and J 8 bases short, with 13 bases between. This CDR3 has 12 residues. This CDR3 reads CSASDMTEGYTF. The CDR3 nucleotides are TGCAGTGCTAGTGATATGACAGAAGGCTACACCTTC.

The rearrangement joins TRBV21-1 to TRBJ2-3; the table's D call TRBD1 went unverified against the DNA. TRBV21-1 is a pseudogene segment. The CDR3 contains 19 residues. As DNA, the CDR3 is TGTGCCAGCAGCAAATTTGGCGATCAGGGGATTTCTCGCGCAGATACGCAGTATTTT. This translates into CASSKFGDQGISRADTQYF.

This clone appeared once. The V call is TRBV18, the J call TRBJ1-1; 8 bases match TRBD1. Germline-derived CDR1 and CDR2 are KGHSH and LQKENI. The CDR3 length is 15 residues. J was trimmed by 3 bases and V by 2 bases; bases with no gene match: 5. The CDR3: CASSPLGQAHTEAFF. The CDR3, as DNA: TGTGCCAGCTCACCATTGGGACAGGCGCACACTGAAGCTTTCTTT.

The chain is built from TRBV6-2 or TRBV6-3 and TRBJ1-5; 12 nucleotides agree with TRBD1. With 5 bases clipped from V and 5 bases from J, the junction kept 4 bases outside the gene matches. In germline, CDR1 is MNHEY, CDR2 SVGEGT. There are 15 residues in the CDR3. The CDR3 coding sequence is TGTGCCAGCAGTAGGGGACAGGGGGCCGATCAGCCCCAGCATTTT. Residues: CASSRGQGADQPQHF.

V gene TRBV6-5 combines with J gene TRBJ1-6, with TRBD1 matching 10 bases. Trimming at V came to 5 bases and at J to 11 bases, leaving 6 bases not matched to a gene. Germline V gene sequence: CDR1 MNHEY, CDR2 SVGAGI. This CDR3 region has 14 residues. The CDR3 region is CASSRGQGLAPLHF. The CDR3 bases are TGTGCCAGCAGTAGGGGACAGGGGTTGGCACCCCTCCACTTT.

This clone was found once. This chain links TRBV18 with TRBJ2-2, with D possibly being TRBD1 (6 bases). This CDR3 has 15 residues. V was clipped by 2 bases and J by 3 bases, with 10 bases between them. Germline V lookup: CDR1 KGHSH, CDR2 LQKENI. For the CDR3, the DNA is TGTGCCAGCTCACCAGGCAGGGGTGACACCGGGGAGCTGTTTTTT. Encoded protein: CASSPGRGDTGELFF.

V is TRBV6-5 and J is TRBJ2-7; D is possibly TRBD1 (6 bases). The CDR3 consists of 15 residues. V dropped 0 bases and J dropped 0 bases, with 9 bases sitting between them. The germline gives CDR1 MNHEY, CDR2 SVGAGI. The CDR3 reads CASSYSTGISYEQYF. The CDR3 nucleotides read TGTGCCAGCAGTTACTCGACAGGTATCTCCTACGAGCAGTACTTC.

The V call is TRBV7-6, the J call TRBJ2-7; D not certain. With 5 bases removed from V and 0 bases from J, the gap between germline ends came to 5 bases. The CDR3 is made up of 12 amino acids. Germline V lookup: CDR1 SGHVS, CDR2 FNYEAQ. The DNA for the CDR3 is TGTGCCAGCAGCCAGGACTCCTACGAGCAGTACTTC. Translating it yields CASSQDSYEQYF. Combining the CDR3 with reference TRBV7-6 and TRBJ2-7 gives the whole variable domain GAGVSQSPRYKVTKRGQDVALRCDPISGHVSLYWYRQALGQGPEFLTYFNYEAQQDKSGLPNDRFSAERPEGSISTLTIQRTEQRDSAMYRCASSQDSYEQYFGPGTRLTVT.

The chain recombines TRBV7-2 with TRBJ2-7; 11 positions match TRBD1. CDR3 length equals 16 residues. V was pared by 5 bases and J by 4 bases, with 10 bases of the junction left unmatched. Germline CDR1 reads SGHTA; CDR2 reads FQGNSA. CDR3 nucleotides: TGTGCCAGCAGCCGTGCCGCAGGGACAGGGGGTTACGAGCAGTACTTC. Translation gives CASSRAAGTGGYEQYF.

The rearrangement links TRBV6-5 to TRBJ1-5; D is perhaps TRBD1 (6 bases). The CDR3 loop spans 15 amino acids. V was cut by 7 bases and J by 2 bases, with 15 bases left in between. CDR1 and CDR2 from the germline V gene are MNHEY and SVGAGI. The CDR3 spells CASIPDRTRNQPQHF. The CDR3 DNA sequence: TGTGCCAGCATCCCGGACAGAACTCGCAATCAGCCCCAGCATTTT.

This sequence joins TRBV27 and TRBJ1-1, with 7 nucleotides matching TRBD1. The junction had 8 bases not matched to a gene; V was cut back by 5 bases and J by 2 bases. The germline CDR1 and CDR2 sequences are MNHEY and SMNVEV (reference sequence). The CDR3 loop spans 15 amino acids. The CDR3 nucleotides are TGTGCCAGCAGTCCCCTGACAGGGCTAAACACTGAAGCTTTCTTT. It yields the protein CASSPLTGLNTEAFF.

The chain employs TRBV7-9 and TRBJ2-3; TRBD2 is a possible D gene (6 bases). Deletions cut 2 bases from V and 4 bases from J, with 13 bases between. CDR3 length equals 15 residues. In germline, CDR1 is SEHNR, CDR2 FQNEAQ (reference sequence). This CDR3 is CASSLWRGGADTQYF. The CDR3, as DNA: TGTGCCAGCAGCTTATGGAGGGGTGGCGCAGATACGCAGTATTTT.

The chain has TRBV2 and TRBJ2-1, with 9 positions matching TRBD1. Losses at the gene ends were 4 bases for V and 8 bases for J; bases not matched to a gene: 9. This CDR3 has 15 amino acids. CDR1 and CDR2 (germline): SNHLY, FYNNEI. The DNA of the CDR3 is TGTGCCAGCAGTGCCGGGACAGGGACGTCCGATGAGCAGTTCTTC. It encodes CASSAGTGTSDEQFF. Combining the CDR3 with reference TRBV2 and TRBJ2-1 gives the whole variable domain EPEVTQTPSHQVTQMGQEVILRCVPISNHLYFYWYRQILGQKVEFLVSFYNNEISEKSEIFDDQFSVERPDGSNFTLKIRSTKLEDSAMYFCASSAGTGTSDEQFFGPGTRLTVL.

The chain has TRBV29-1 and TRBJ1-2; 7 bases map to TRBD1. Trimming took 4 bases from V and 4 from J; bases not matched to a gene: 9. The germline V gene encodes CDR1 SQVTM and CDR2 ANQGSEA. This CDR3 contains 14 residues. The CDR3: CSVAGQDTFYGYTF. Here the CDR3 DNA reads TGCAGCGTTGCAGGACAGGATACCTTCTATGGCTACACCTTC. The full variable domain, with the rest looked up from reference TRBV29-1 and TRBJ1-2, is SAVISQKPSRDICQRGTSLTIQCQVDSQVTMMFWYRQQPGQSLTLIATANQGSEATYESGFVIDKFPISRPNLTFSTLTVSNMSPEDSSIYLCSVAGQDTFYGYTFGSGTRLTVV.

The chain's CDR3 is CASSADRDGTQYF. Here the CDR3 DNA reads TGTGCCAGCAGCGCAGACAGGGATGGGACCCAGTACTTC. The chain carries TRBV5-6 and TRBJ2-5; TRBD1 aligns across 7 bases. With V trimmed by 4 bases and J by 7 bases, 7 bases remained unmatched. This CDR3 comprises 13 residues. CDR1 is SGHDT, CDR2 YYEEEE, per germline.

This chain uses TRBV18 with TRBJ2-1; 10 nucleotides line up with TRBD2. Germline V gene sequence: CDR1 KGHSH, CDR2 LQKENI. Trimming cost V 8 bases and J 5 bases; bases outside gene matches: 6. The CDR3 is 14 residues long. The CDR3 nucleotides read TGTGCCAGCCAGGGCGGGACTAGCGACAATGAGCAGTTCTTC. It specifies CASQGGTSDNEQFF.

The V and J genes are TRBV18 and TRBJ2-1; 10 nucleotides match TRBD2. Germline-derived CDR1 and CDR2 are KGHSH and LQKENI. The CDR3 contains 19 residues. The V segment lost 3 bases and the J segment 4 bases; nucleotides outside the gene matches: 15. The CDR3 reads CASSPRTGGLAEEYNEQFF. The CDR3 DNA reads TGTGCCAGCTCACCGAGGACGGGAGGACTAGCGGAGGAGTACAATGAGCAGTTCTTC.

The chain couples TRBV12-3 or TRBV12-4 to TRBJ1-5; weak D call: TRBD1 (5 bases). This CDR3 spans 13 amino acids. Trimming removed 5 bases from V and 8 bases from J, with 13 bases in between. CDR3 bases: TGTGCCAGCAGTCCGGGGGGTGGGAAGCCCCAGCATTTT. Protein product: CASSPGGGKPQHF.